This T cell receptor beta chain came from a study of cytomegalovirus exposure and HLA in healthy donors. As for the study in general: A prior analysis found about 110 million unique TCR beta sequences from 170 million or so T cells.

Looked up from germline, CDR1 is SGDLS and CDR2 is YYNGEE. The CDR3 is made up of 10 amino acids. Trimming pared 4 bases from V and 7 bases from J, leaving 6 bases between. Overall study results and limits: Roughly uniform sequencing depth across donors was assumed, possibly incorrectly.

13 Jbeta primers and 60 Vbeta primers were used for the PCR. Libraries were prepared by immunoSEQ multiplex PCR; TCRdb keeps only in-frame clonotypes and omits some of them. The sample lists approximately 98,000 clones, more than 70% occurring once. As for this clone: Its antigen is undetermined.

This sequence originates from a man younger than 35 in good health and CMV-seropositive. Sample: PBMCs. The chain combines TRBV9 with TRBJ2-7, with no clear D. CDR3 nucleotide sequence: TGTGCCAGCAGCTCCCAAGAGCAGTACTTC. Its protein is CASSSQEQYF.